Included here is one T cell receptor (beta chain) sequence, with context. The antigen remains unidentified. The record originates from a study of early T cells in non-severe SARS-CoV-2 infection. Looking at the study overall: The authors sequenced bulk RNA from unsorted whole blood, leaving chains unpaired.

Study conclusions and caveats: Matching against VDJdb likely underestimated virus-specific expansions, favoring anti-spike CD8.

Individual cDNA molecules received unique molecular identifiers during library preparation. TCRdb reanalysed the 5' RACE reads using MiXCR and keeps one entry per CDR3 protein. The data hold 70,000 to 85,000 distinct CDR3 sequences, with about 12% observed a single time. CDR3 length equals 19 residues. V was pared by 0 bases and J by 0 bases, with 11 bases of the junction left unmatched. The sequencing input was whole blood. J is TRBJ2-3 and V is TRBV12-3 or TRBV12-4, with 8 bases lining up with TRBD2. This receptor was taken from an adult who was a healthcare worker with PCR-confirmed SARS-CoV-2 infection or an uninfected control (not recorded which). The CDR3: CASSLARSGALRSTDTQYF. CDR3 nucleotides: TGTGCCAGCAGTTTAGCGCGTAGCGGGGCCCTAAGAAGCACAGATACGCAGTATTTT.